These 30 T cell receptor beta chains were all obtained from the same sample, sequenced in a study of T-cell memory formation after mild COVID-19. TCRdb processed the 5' RACE reads anew with MiXCR; each CDR3 protein has one entry. Among some 490,000 distinct CDR3 sequences listed, roughly 18% were seen once. Sequenced sample: PBMCs or a T cell subset sorted from them (not recorded which). The receptor source for this set is an adult woman who had mild COVID-19 (a few samples of this study predate the infection). Cell type and time point are not known.

This clonotype has a count of ten or more. The chain recombines TRBV24-1 with TRBJ2-1; tentative D call: TRBD2 (5 bases). Germline V CDR1 and CDR2: KGHDR, SFDVKD. The CDR3 extends over 13 amino acids. V was shortened by 4 bases and J by 8 bases, with 11 bases between the two germline ends. CDR3 in amino acids: CATSDRMRDEQFF. Here the CDR3 DNA reads TGTGCCACCAGTGACCGAATGAGGGATGAGCAGTTCTTC.

The V call is TRBV7-9, the J call TRBJ2-5, with D tentatively TRBD1 or TRBD2 (5 bases each). The CDR3 sequence is 15 residues long. Looked up from germline, CDR1 is SEHNR and CDR2 is FQNEAQ (reference sequence). The V end lost 0 bases, the J end lost 0 bases, and 8 bases lay between the germline ends. The chain's CDR3 is CASSLAGTYQETQYF. The CDR3 DNA reads TGTGCCAGCAGCTTAGCCGGGACGTACCAAGAGACCCAGTACTTC.

This clonotype showed up just a few times. The chain combines TRBV7-2 with TRBJ2-3; 10 bases are shared with TRBD2. This CDR3 has 14 residues. With 4 bases clipped from V and 4 bases from J, the junction kept 2 bases outside the gene matches. CDR1 is SGHTA, CDR2 FQGNSA, per germline. CDR3 in DNA: TGTGCCAGCAGCTCGGGACTAGCGTCAGATACGCAGTATTTT. Its protein is CASSSGLASDTQYF.

The V gene is TRBV5-1, the J gene TRBJ2-7; TRBD2 matches at 11 bases. Germline V gene sequence: CDR1 SGHRS, CDR2 YFSETQ. CDR3 size: 15 residues. V gave up 5 bases and J gave up 0 bases; unmatched junction bases: 4. The CDR3 coding sequence is TGCGCCAGCAGGAAGGGACTAGCGGACTCCTACGAGCAGTACTTC. Amino acids: CASRKGLADSYEQYF. The full variable domain, completed using reference TRBV5-1 and TRBJ2-7, is KAGVTQTPRYLIKTRGQQVTLSCSPISGHRSVSWYQQTPGQGLQFLFEYFSETQRNKGNFPGRFSGRQFSNSRSEMNVSTLELGDSALYLCASRKGLADSYEQYFGPGTRLTVT.

The chain couples TRBV24-1 to TRBJ2-1; TRBD2 matches 7 bases. The junction had 5 bases not matched to a gene; V was cut back by 10 bases and J by 0 bases. Germline CDR1 reads KGHDR; CDR2 reads SFDVKD. This CDR3 contains 14 residues. CDR3 protein: CATGGEGSYNEQFF. The DNA of the CDR3 is TGTGCCACTGGGGGGGAGGGCTCCTACAATGAGCAGTTCTTC.

In this sample, this clonotype turned up a few times. The V call is TRBV11-3, the J call TRBJ1-3; D is uncertain. Germline lookup yields CDR1 SGHNT and CDR2 YENEEA. V lost 5 bases and J lost 0, with 5 bases in between. The CDR3 covers 13 residues. Written as DNA, the CDR3 is TGTGCCAGCAGCGCGAACTCTGGAAACACCATATATTTT. Amino acid sequence: CASSANSGNTIYF. Using reference TRBV11-3 and TRBJ1-3 for the parts outside the CDR3, the full variable domain is EAGVVQSPRYKIIEKKQPVAFWCNPISGHNTLYWYLQNLGQGPELLIRYENEEAVDDSQLPKDRFSAERLKGVDSTLKIQPAELGDSAVYLCASSANSGNTIYFGEGSWLTVV.

J is TRBJ2-5 and V is TRBV5-1, with D hard to call. Deletions cut 0 bases from V and 3 bases from J, with 3 bases between. The CDR3 consists of 12 residues. Germline V gene data show CDR1 as SGHRS and CDR2 as YFSETQ. CDR3 sequence (DNA): TGCGCCAGCAGCTTGGAGGAAGAGACCCAGTACTTC. Encoded protein: CASSLEEETQYF. Complete variable domain (other parts from reference TRBV5-1 and TRBJ2-5): KAGVTQTPRYLIKTRGQQVTLSCSPISGHRSVSWYQQTPGQGLQFLFEYFSETQRNKGNFPGRFSGRQFSNSRSEMNVSTLELGDSALYLCASSLEEETQYFGPGTRLLVL.

The table lists this clonotype with many counts. The V call is TRBV3-1, the J call TRBJ2-7; the D gene is possibly TRBD1 (5 bases). The CDR3 is made up of 13 amino acids. Trimming took off 6 bases at V and 1 base at J, with 10 bases between the two ends. Germline assignment: CDR1 LGHDT and CDR2 YNNKEL (reference sequence). This CDR3 is CASSQHRSYEQYF. The CDR3 nucleotides read TGTGCCAGCAGTCAGCACAGGTCCTACGAGCAGTACTTC.

In this sample, this clonotype turned up a few times. The V call is TRBV10-3, the J call TRBJ2-7, with 10 positions matching TRBD2. The ends lost 7 bases at V and 5 bases at J; junction bases unmatched: 17. Germline values: CDR1 ENHRY, CDR2 SYGVKD. CDR3 length: 17 residues. The DNA for the CDR3 is TGTGCCATCACCTCGGGACTAGCGTTGGGGTTTGGCAACGAGCAGTACTTC. Translation: CAITSGLALGFGNEQYF.

The J gene is TRBJ2-1, the V gene TRBV3-1, with D possibly being TRBD2 (7 bases). The germline V and J ends were trimmed by 4 bases and 6 bases, with 10 bases remaining between them. The CDR3 contains 13 residues. From germline, CDR1 is LGHDT and CDR2 YNNKEL (reference sequence). This CDR3 reads CASSRRGGNEQFF. For the CDR3, the DNA is TGTGCCAGCAGCCGTAGGGGGGGCAATGAGCAGTTCTTC.

The rearrangement links TRBV12-3 or TRBV12-4 to TRBJ1-2, with 7 bases matching TRBD1. CDR3 size: 13 residues. The J segment lost 5 bases and the V segment lost 6 bases, leaving 6 bases of the junction unmatched. CDR3 protein: CASSIGTAYGYTF. The CDR3 bases are TGTGCCAGCAGCATAGGGACAGCGTATGGCTACACCTTC.

This clonotype was observed a handful of times. The chain couples TRBV7-2 to TRBJ2-1, with 13 bases that match TRBD2. Looked up from germline, CDR1 is SGHTA and CDR2 is FQGNSA. This CDR3 is built from 14 residues. With V trimmed by 1 base and J by 15 bases, 6 bases remained unmatched. CDR3 sequence reads: CASSLEGLAGRAFF. The CDR3 DNA sequence: TGTGCCAGCAGCTTAGAGGGACTAGCGGGACGAGCGTTCTTC.

The genes are TRBV24-1 and TRBJ2-1, with 8 bases that match TRBD2. This CDR3 spans 21 amino acids. Germline-derived CDR1 and CDR2 are KGHDR and SFDVKD. V was clipped by 5 bases and J by 1 base; unmatched bases: 21. Here the CDR3 DNA reads TGTGCCACCAGTGCCATCGGAGGGGCTAGCGGGCCCCAGCGGTCCTACAATGAGCAGTTCTTC. Its translation is CATSAIGGASGPQRSYNEQFF.

The sample holds a few counts of this clonotype. This chain links TRBV20-1 with TRBJ1-2; D uncertain. Germline V gives CDR1 DFQATT, CDR2 SNEGSKA (reference sequence). The V end lost 5 bases, the J end lost 4 bases, and 8 bases lay between the germline ends. CDR3 length: 11 residues. CDR3 in amino acids: CSAVSGYGYTF. In DNA form, the CDR3 reads TGCAGTGCTGTTTCGGGCTATGGCTACACCTTC.

The V call is TRBV20-1, the J call TRBJ2-4; TRBD1 aligns across 7 bases. CDR1 and CDR2 (germline): DFQATT, SNEGSKA (reference sequence). Trimming removed 1 base from V and 9 bases from J; junction bases left unmatched: 15. The CDR3 has 16 amino acids. CDR3 sequence: CSARGRQGEIKGIQYF. Here the CDR3 DNA reads TGCAGTGCTAGAGGAAGACAGGGCGAGATTAAGGGCATTCAGTACTTC.

This clonotype showed up just a few times. V usage is TRBV4-2 and J usage is TRBJ2-1; 8 bases match TRBD1. Germline assignment: CDR1 LGHNA and CDR2 YNFKEQ. This CDR3 region has 15 residues. Losses at the gene ends were 3 bases for V and 5 bases for J; bases not matched to a gene: 6. The CDR3 DNA sequence: TGTGCCAGCAGCCATTCGGACAGGGTGGACAATGAGCAGTTCTTC. Translated, it gives CASSHSDRVDNEQFF.

Turning to this clonotype: An end of the junction does not agree with germline; a read error may underlie this. The J gene is TRBJ2-2, the V gene TRBV18; 9 nucleotides match TRBD2. This CDR3 contains 17 residues. CDR1 and CDR2 (germline): KGHSH, LQKENI. The CDR3 protein is CASSPGLAGPNTGELYF. The CDR3 DNA follows: TGTGCCAGCTCTCCGGGGCTAGCGGGACCGAACACCGGGGAGCTGTATTTT.

V is TRBV15 and J is TRBJ1-2; a weak D match, TRBD1 (5 bases). Germline loops: CDR1 LNHNV, CDR2 YYDKDF (reference sequence). CDR3 length: 13 residues. Trimming stripped 3 bases from V and 4 bases from J, with 9 bases between. The CDR3 loop is CATSSPGVYGYTF. In DNA, the CDR3 is TGTGCCACCAGCAGTCCGGGGGTCTATGGCTACACCTTC.

This clonotype showed up just once. The chain is built from TRBV27 and TRBJ2-7; TRBD1 might be the D (5 bases). The V end was cut by 2 bases, the J end by 0 bases, with 11 bases between. This CDR3 comprises 15 residues. The germline CDR1 and CDR2 sequences are MNHEY and SMNVEV (reference sequence). CDR3 coding DNA: TGTGCCAGCAGTTTAAGGGGATCCCCCTCCTACGAGCAGTACTTC. Translation: CASSLRGSPSYEQYF.

The chain has TRBV12-3 or TRBV12-4 and TRBJ2-7, with D perhaps being TRBD1 or TRBD2 (5 bases each). CDR3 length: 16 residues. The V and J ends lost 6 bases and 4 bases respectively, with 22 bases between them. In DNA, the CDR3 is TGTGCCAGCAGCGCCGGGACCAACCGAAATTGGTACGAGCAGTACTTC. This sequence encodes CASSAGTNRNWYEQYF.

This clonotype was counted only a few times. The rearrangement joins TRBV6-5 to TRBJ2-7, with D maybe TRBD2 (5 bases). The germline CDR1 and CDR2 sequences are MNHEY and SVGAGI. This CDR3 has 15 amino acids. The ends were cut back, 7 bases at V and 4 bases at J, with 20 bases in the middle. CDR3 region: CASTLNRGSAYEQYF. The CDR3 DNA follows: TGTGCCAGCACCCTAAACCGGGGTAGCGCTTACGAGCAGTACTTC.

This clonotype was detected only a few times. V is TRBV5-4 and J is TRBJ1-1; TRBD1 matches at 7 bases. From germline, CDR1 is SGHNT and CDR2 YYREEE (reference sequence). This CDR3 comprises 16 residues. With V trimmed by 4 bases and J by 0 bases, 9 bases remained unmatched. The CDR3 DNA is TGTGCCAGCAGCCCGCCCCGACAGGGTGTGAACACTGAAGCTTTCTTT. It yields the protein CASSPPRQGVNTEAFF.

The CDR3 coding sequence is TGCAGCGTTGTAAGCGGGAGGGCCAACACCGGGGAGCTGTTTTTT. Amino acids: CSVVSGRANTGELFF. The rearrangement uses TRBV29-1 and TRBJ2-2; 10 positions agree with TRBD2. After removal of 4 bases from V and 2 bases from J, the junction contained 4 bases not matched to a gene. Germline CDR1 and CDR2: SQVTM and ANQGSEA. This CDR3 region has 15 residues.

This clonotype has more than one count but fewer than ten. The chain joins TRBV29-1 to TRBJ2-5; D possibly corresponds to TRBD2 (5 bases). CDR3 size: 13 residues. Trimming shortened V by 0 bases and J by 5 bases, and 10 bases separated the two germline ends. Per germline, CDR1 SQVTM and CDR2 ANQGSEA. Here the CDR3 reads CSVEDGLAETQYF. CDR3 nucleotide sequence: TGCAGCGTTGAAGACGGACTTGCGGAGACCCAGTACTTC.

This clonotype was picked up a small number of times. The V gene is TRBV7-8, the J gene TRBJ1-6, with D maybe TRBD1 (5 bases). Germline loops: CDR1 SGHVS, CDR2 FQNEAQ. This CDR3 is built from 16 residues. The V and J ends lost 0 bases and 6 bases respectively, with 12 bases between them. CDR3 in DNA: TGTGCCAGCAGCTTAGCGCCGGGACTGATTAATTCACCCCTCCACTTT. Translated, it gives CASSLAPGLINSPLHF.

This clonotype was observed a few times. V gene TRBV4-1 combines with J gene TRBJ1-1; possibly TRBD1 for D (5 bases). This CDR3 has 14 amino acids. V shed 2 bases and J shed 4 bases, with 11 bases lying between them. Germline loops: CDR1 MGHRA, CDR2 YSYEKL. The DNA for the CDR3 is TGCGCCAGCAGCCAAAAACTTCAGGGCACTGAAGCTTTCTTT. Protein product: CASSQKLQGTEAFF.

The table lists this clonotype with a few counts. The J gene is TRBJ2-4, the V gene TRBV6-5; D is perhaps TRBD2 (7 bases). The germline gives CDR1 MNHEY, CDR2 SVGAGI. CDR3 length: 17 amino acids. Deletions cut 2 bases from V and 6 bases from J, with 20 bases between. CDR3 region: CASSYGWEGGGRNIQYF. CDR3 sequence (DNA): TGTGCCAGCAGTTACGGGTGGGAAGGGGGAGGGAGAAACATTCAGTACTTC.

This clonotype came up a few times. The rearrangement links TRBV9 to TRBJ2-1, with TRBD2 as a possible D gene (5 bases). Germline V gene data show CDR1 as SGDLS and CDR2 as YYNGEE. The V and J ends lost 3 bases and 0 bases respectively, with 10 bases between them. The CDR3 loop spans 15 amino acids. In nucleotides, the CDR3 is TGTGCCAGCAGCGGACCCCGGGACTCCTACAATGAGCAGTTCTTC. This codes for CASSGPRDSYNEQFF.

Only a few counts were recorded for this clonotype. A much larger clone differs by one base, so this may be a read error. The V gene is TRBV5-1, the J gene TRBJ2-1; D gene ambiguous. Germline V gives CDR1 SGHRS, CDR2 YFSETQ. Trimming pared 0 bases from V and 6 bases from J, leaving 10 bases between. The CDR3 loop spans 14 amino acids. CDR3 amino acids: CASSLGGPSNEQFF. In DNA form, the CDR3 reads TGCGCCAGCAGCTTGGGTGGGCCCTCCAATGAGCAGTTCTTC.

This clonotype has more than one count but fewer than ten. The CDR3 nucleotides are TGCAGCGTCCGTACCGGACAGGGGAACTATGGCTACACCTTC. This gives the protein CSVRTGQGNYGYTF. The V and J genes are TRBV29-1 and TRBJ1-2; 9 bases fit TRBD1. CDR1 and CDR2 from the germline V gene are SQVTM and ANQGSEA. The CDR3 consists of 14 residues. Trimming removed 6 bases from V and 2 bases from J; junction bases left unmatched: 7.